This TCR beta chain was obtained from a study of patients and donors after allogeneic stem cell transplantation. This clonotype has at least ten counts. The CDR3 is 14 amino acids. V shed 10 bases and J shed 1 base, with 16 bases lying between them. Germline-derived CDR1 and CDR2 are MDHEN and SYDVKM. MiXCR, run by TCRdb on the RT-PCR reads, gives a single entry per CDR3 protein. The data contain fewer than 25,000 distinct CDR3 sequences, around 30% of them singletons. The source material was blood, either unsorted or a sorted T cell fraction (not recorded which). This sequence joins TRBV28 and TRBJ1-1; D is possibly TRBD1 (5 bases). This receptor was taken from a human donor who was either an allogeneic HSCT recipient or a stem cell or donor lymphocyte infusion donor (not recorded which). It is not recorded whose cells these are; they may come from a transplant donor. For the CDR3, the DNA is TGTGCCACCCCTAGGGCCGGGGGGAACACTGAAGCTTTCTTT. Residues: CATPRAGGNTEAFF. The whole variable domain, filled in from reference TRBV28 and TRBJ1-1, reads DVKVTQSSRYLVKRTGEKVFLECVQDMDHENMFWYRQDPGLGLRLIYFSYDVKMKEKGDIPEGYSVSREKKERFSLILESASTNQTSMYLCATPRAGGNTEAFFGQGTRLTVV.